The clone carrying this T cell receptor (beta chain) has at least ten counts. Time point in this sample: newly diagnosed GD, antithyroid drugs for less than 3 months. Isolated PBMC RNA provided the starting material for the TCR library. The data were obtained in a study of regulatory T cells in long-lasting Graves disease. Study context: Newly diagnosed Graves' patients took antithyroid drugs under 3 months.

Arm-PCR with iRepertoire HTBI primers amplified the CDR3 regions for these TCR beta libraries. Via MiXCR, TCRdb re-called the multiplex PCR reads, giving one row per CDR3 protein. Here the sample spans 410,000 or so distinct CDR3 sequences, under 15% being singletons. The same sample was also studied in work on T cells in Graves' hyperthyroidism and ophthalmopathy. Turning to that study: When the TCR CDR3 underwent first-round RT-PCR, the HTBI primer set was used. With a median lead of approximately 6 months before onset, the model predicted ophthalmopathy.

Specimen: peripheral blood mononuclear cells (PBMCs), collected at new diagnosis, from a patient treated with antithyroid drugs. This receptor was identified in a woman in her 30s with Graves disease.

CDR3 nucleotides: TGTGCCAGCAGCTTGGAAGGTTTGAACACTGAAGCTTTCTTT. Protein sequence: CASSLEGLNTEAFF. The J gene is TRBJ1-1, the V gene TRBV5-5; D is unclear. Germline CDR1 SGHKS, CDR2 YYEKEE (reference sequence). There are 14 residues in the CDR3. The V gene lost 0 bases and the J gene lost 0 bases, with 6 bases spanning the gap.